This T cell receptor beta chain is from a study of shared T cell receptors in the human thymus. Germline assignment: CDR1 MDHEN and CDR2 SYDVKM. This CDR3 has 13 amino acids. A remark on this clone: Compared with germline, one end of the junction differs, possibly owing to a read error.

Sequencing was performed with immunoSEQ multiplex PCR; in TCRdb, only in-frame clones are kept and a portion is missing. The sample holds about 610,000 clones, 88% seen once. The data also belong to a second study, concerning human thymus T cells.

The clonotype was recovered from a boy under two years old with a congenital heart defect. The rearrangement uses TRBV28 and TRBJ2-3, with no clear D. Sequencing was done on a sample of thymocytes. The CDR3 here is CASNGPSTDTQYF. The CDR3 nucleotides are TGTGCTAGCAATGGCCCTAGCACAGATACGCAGTATTTT.